This T cell receptor beta chain was identified in a study of cytomegalovirus exposure and HLA in healthy donors. TCRdb keeps only in-frame clones here, not all; method: immunoSEQ multiplex PCR. The table records about 160,000 clones, more than 75% of them present only once. The CDR3 consists of 13 residues. Germline CDR1 reads SGHTA; CDR2 reads FQGNSA. The V and J ends lost 5 bases and 5 bases, in that order; junction bases with no gene match: 5. The study, taken as a whole, reports: Under in vitro conditions, a few CMV-associated chains were confirmed as specific for CMV antigens.

In its sample, this clone was seen once. Its antigen is currently unknown. The sequence was obtained from a young man in good health and CMV-seronegative. Material for sequencing was PBMCs. The chain joins TRBV7-2 to TRBJ2-7, with 8 bases matching TRBD2. CDR3: CASSLGLGDEQYV. CDR3 DNA: TGTGCCAGCAGCCTGGGACTAGGGGACGAGCAGTACGTC.